This T cell receptor (beta chain) was obtained from a study of control samples from healthy donors and cancer patients (dated by TCRdb to about 2020). The method behind the library was the immunoSEQ multiplex PCR assay. Entries here come from immuneACCESS through TCRdb and include only in-frame sequences with V and J called. Some clones fail to appear in such tables; in the studies checked, an unresolved V gene covers under half of the shortfall, and the cause of the remainder is unknown. For this sample the table gives about 160,000 clones, of which approximately 90% were detected only once. Jointly, the top ten make up more than 10% of the sample. Its CDR3 holds 14 amino acids, cysteine through phenylalanine. The entry retains the CDR3 DNA only, 42 bases that are in frame from base 1. CDR1 and CDR2 are read off the germline V gene as SGHRS and YFSETQ. The junction shows trimming of 0 bases on V and 5 bases on J, and the gene matches do not reach 3 bases of it.

About this clone itself: The antigen this receptor binds is unknown. Qualities for individual bases were not recorded, and no much larger clone is one base off.

Sequencing was done on a sample of blood. Recombination linked TRBV5-1 to TRBJ1-1; 8 of the junction bases match TRBD1. This TCR was recovered from a young man in good health. The bases read TGCGCCAGCAGCTTGGAAAACAGGGGGACTGAAGCTTTCTTT. Translated, it reads CASSLENRGTEAFF.